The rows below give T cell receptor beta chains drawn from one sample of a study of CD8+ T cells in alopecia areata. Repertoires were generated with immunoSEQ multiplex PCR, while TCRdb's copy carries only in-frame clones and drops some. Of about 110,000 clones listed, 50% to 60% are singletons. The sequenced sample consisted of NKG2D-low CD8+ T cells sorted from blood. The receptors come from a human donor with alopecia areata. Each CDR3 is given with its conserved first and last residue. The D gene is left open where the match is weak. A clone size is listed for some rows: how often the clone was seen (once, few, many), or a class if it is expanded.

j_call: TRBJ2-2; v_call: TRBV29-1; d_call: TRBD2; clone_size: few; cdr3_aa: CSVEVFGGEVNTGELFF; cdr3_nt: TGCAGCGTTGAAGTTTTTGGGGGGGAGGTGAACACCGGGGAGCTGTTTTTT
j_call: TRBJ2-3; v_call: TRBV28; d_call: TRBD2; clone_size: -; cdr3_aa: CASSIAGVTDTQYF; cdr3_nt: TGTGCCAGCAGTATAGCGGGAGTCACAGATACGCAGTATTTT
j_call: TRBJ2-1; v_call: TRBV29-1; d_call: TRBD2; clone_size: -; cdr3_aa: CSVEGLAGGESFYNEQFF; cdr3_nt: TGCAGCGTTGAAGGACTAGCGGGAGGTGAATCTTTTTACAATGAGCAGTTCTTC
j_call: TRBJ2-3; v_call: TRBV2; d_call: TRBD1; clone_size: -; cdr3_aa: CASSPGQEIYTDTQYF; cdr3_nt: TGTGCCAGCAGCCCGGGACAGGAAATCTACACAGATACGCAGTATTTT
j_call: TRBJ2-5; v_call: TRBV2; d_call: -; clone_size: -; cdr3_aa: CASSEGRAQETQYF; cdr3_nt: TGTGCCAGCAGTGAAGGCAGGGCCCAAGAGACCCAGTACTTC
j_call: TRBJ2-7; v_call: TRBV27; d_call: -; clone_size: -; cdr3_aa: CASSFRLSIRDEQYF; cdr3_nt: TGTGCCAGCAGTTTTCGATTATCTATTCGGGACGAGCAGTACTTC
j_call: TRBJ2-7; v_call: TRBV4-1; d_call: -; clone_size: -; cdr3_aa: CASSQVEGAYEQYF; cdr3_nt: TGCGCCAGCAGCCAAGTGGAGGGGGCCTACGAGCAGTACTTC
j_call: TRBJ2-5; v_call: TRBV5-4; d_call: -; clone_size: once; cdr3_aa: CASSEGSIGGETQYF; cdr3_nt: TGTGCCAGCAGCGAAGGATCTATTGGGGGAGAGACCCAGTACTTC
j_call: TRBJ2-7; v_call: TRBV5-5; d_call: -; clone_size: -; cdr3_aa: CASSKEAGHSYEQYF; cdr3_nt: TGTGCCAGCAGTAAAGAGGCGGGACACTCCTACGAGCAGTACTTC
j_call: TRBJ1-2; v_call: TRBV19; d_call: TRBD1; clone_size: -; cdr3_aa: CASSIDSMMDRTYGYTF; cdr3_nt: TGTGCCAGTAGTATAGATTCAATGATGGACAGGACCTATGGCTACACCTTC
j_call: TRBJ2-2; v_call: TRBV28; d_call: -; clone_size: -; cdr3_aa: CASSPQGGESGELFF; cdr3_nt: TGTGCCAGCAGTCCGCAGGGGGGCGAGAGCGGGGAGCTGTTTTTT
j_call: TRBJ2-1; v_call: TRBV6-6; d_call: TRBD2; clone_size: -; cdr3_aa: CASSPLAGAYNEQFF; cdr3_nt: TGTGCCAGCAGCCCGTTGGCGGGAGCATACAATGAGCAGTTCTTC
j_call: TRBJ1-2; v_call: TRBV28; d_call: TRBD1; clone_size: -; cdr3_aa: CASSAQGGYYGYTF; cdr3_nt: TGTGCCAGCAGTGCACAGGGGGGGTACTATGGCTACACCTTC
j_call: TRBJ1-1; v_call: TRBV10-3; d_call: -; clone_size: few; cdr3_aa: CAISESGDNTEAFF; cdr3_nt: TGTGCCATCAGTGAGTCTGGAGATAACACTGAAGCTTTCTTT
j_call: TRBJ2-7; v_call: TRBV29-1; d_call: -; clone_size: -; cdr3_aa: CSVEVQRANSYEQYF; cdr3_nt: TGCAGCGTTGAAGTCCAGCGGGCCAACTCCTACGAGCAGTACTTC
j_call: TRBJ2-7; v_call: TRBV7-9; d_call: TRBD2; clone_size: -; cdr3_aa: CASSARTSGTYEQYF; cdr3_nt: TGTGCCAGCAGCGCCCGGACTAGCGGGACCTACGAGCAGTACTTC
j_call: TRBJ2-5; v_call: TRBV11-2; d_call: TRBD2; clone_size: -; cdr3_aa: CASSSDSGDQETQYF; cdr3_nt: TGTGCCAGCAGCTCAGATAGCGGGGATCAAGAGACCCAGTACTTC
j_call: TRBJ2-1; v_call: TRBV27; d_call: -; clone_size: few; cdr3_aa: CASSLPGYNEQFF; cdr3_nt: TGTGCCAGCAGTTTACCGGGCTACAATGAGCAGTTCTTC
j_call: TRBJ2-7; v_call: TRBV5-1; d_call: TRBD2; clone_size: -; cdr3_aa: CASSRSGSKNEQYF; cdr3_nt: TGCGCCAGCAGCCGTAGCGGGAGTAAAAACGAGCAGTACTTC
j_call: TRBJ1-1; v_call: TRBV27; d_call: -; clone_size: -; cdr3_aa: CASSLYGGGGFEAFF; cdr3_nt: TGTGCCAGCAGTTTGTACGGGGGCGGTGGATTTGAAGCTTTCTTT
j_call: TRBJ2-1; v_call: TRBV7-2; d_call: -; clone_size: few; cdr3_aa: CASSLFSNEQFF; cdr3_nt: TGTGCCAGCAGCTTGTTCAGCAATGAGCAGTTCTTC
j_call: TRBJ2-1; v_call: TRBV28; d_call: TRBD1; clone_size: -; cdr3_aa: CASSPGTGRYNEQFF; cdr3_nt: TGTGCCAGCAGCCCTGGGACAGGGCGGTACAATGAGCAGTTCTTC
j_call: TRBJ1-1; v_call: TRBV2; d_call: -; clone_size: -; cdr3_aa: CSSKGRTEAFF; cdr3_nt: TGTTCCTCCAAAGGACGCACTGAAGCTTTCTTT
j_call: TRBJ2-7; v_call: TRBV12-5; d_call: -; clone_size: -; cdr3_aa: CASGRLVYEQYF; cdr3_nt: TGTGCTAGTGGCCGTCTAGTTTACGAGCAGTACTTC
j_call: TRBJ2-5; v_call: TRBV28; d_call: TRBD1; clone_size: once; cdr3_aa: CASSSDRERETQYF; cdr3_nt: TGTGCCAGCAGCAGCGACAGGGAGAGAGAGACCCAGTACTTC
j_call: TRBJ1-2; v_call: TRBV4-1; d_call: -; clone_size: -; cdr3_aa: CASSQDHGDYGYTF; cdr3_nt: TGCGCCAGCAGCCAAGATCACGGGGACTATGGCTACACCTTC
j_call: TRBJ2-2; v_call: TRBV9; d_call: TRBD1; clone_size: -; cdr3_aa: CASSGRTGNTGELFF; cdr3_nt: TGTGCCAGCAGCGGAAGGACAGGAAACACCGGGGAGCTGTTTTTT
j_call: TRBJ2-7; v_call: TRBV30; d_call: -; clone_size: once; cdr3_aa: CAWSGDTNYEQYF; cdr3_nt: TGTGCCTGGAGTGGGGACACGAACTACGAGCAGTACTTC
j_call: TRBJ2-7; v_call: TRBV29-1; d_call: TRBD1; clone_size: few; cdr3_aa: CSVATGTGGYEQYF; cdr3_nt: TGCAGCGTGGCAACCGGGACAGGGGGCTACGAGCAGTACTTC
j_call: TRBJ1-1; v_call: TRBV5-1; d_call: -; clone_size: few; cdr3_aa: CASSPKQGQNTEAFF; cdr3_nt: TGCGCCAGCAGCCCTAAACAGGGTCAGAACACTGAAGCTTTCTTT
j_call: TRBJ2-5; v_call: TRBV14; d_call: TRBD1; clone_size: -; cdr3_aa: CASSQETGQETQYF; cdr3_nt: TGTGCCAGCAGCCAAGAGACAGGGCAAGAGACCCAGTACTTC
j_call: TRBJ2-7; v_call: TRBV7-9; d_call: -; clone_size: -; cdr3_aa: CASSRTDEQYF; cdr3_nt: TGTGCCAGCAGCCGTACTGACGAGCAGTACTTC
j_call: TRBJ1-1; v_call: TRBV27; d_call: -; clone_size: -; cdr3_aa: CASRSPGTEAFF; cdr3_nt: TGTGCCAGTCGGTCCCCGGGGACTGAAGCTTTCTTT